Below are 6 T cell receptor beta chains sequenced from a single sample in a study of T cell responses to AZD1222 COVID-19 vaccine. The method was immunoSEQ multiplex PCR; TCRdb's version includes in-frame clones alone and lacks a portion of them. The profile shows 90,000 to 150,000 clones, roughly nine tenths of them singletons. The source was peripheral blood, collected 28 days after the second AZD1222 dose. The origin of the receptors is an adult who received the AZD1222 COVID-19 vaccine.

The rearrangement joins TRBV19 to TRBJ1-1, with D unclear. V lost 3 bases to trimming and J lost 5 bases, with 7 bases between them. This CDR3 is built from 12 residues. Germline values: CDR1 LNHDA, CDR2 SQIVND (reference sequence). In nucleotides, the CDR3 is TGTGCCAGTAGTATTGGCGTAACTGAAGCTTTCTTT. Encoded protein: CASSIGVTEAFF.

The chain joins TRBV4-3 to TRBJ2-3, with a tentative D call TRBD2 (7 bases). Germline V gene data show CDR1 as LGHNA and CDR2 as YSLEER. The CDR3 loop spans 13 amino acids. Trimming pared 5 bases from V and 6 bases from J, leaving 12 bases between. The CDR3 loop is CASSEGGADTQYF. CDR3 bases: TGCGCCAGCAGCGAAGGGGGGGCGGATACGCAGTATTTT.

The chain couples TRBV9 to TRBJ2-5, with 11 nucleotides matching TRBD2. Germline V gene data show CDR1 as SGDLS and CDR2 as YYNGEE. The CDR3 is 20 amino acids. J was trimmed by 2 bases and V by 3 bases; bases with no gene match: 18. The CDR3 DNA is TGTGCCAGCAGCGCCTGGACAGGTTTACCTAGCGGGGGGTTACAAGAGACCCAGTACTTC. It is translated as CASSAWTGLPSGGLQETQYF.

The V gene is TRBV11-2, the J gene TRBJ1-2; 8 bases are a match to TRBD1. Germline loops: CDR1 SGHAT, CDR2 FQNNGV. J gave up 4 bases and V 3 bases, and 4 bases lay outside the gene matches. CDR3 length: 14 residues. The CDR3 protein is CASSLGQGAYGYTF. CDR3 nucleotides: TGTGCCAGCAGCTTGGGCCAGGGGGCCTATGGCTACACCTTC.

This chain connects TRBV7-9 to TRBJ2-1; D tentatively reads TRBD1 or TRBD2 (5 bases each). The CDR3 runs to 13 residues. The V end lost 0 bases, the J end lost 8 bases, and 8 bases lay between the germline ends. Germline V CDR1 and CDR2: SEHNR, FQNEAQ (reference sequence). CDR3: CASSLAGVDEQFF. Here the CDR3 DNA reads TGTGCCAGCAGCTTAGCGGGGGTTGATGAGCAGTTCTTC.

The gene calls are TRBV14 and TRBJ1-3; D gene ambiguous. V lost 0 bases to trimming and J lost 0 bases, with 12 bases between them. The CDR3 is made up of 17 amino acids. Per the germline V gene, CDR1 is SGHDN and CDR2 is FVKESK. CDR3 bases: TGTGCCAGCAGCCAAGATCAATCTTTAGGCTCTGGAAACACCATATATTTT. Protein: CASSQDQSLGSGNTIYF.